Included here is one T cell receptor (beta chain) sequence, with context. The antigen is unknown. Oncomine TCR Beta short-read sequencing was applied to DNA from cultured CD4+ T cells. TCRdb redid the calling of the PCR reads with MiXCR, one entry per CDR3 protein. Of 15,000 to 17,000 distinct CDR3 sequences in the sample, around 42% were seen once. CDR1 is MNHNS, CDR2 SASEGT, per germline. V trimming: 3 bases; J trimming: 3 bases; junction bases outside the gene matches: 8. This CDR3 is 15 amino acids long. Sample treatment: approximately 9-day PBMC culture with coronavirus spike peptide pools or control peptides (ViraFEST assay). This entry is derived from a study of vaccination and CD4 T cells after COVID-19. Looking at the study overall: The authors exposed cells to overlapping spike peptides derived from SARS-CoV-2, HCoV-NL63, HCoV-OC43 and HCoV-229E.

This specimen was CD4+ T cells from blood, cultured in vitro, taken before SARS-CoV-2 vaccination. The rearrangement links TRBV6-1 to TRBJ2-7; 7 nucleotides agree with TRBD1. This receptor was obtained from a human donor who had recovered from COVID-19. The CDR3: CASSEGQRLVYEQYF. CDR3 sequence (DNA): TGTGCCAGCAGTGAGGGACAGCGTCTTGTCTACGAGCAGTACTTC.